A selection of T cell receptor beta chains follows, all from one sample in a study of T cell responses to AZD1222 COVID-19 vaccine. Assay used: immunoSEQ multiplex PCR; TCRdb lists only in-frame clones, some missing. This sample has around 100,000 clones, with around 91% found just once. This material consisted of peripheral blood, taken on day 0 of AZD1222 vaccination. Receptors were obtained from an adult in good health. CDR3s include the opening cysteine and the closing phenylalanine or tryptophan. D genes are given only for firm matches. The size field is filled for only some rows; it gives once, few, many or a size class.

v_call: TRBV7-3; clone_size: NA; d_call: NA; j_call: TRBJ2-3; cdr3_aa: CASISGHNLTDTQYF; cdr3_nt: TGTGCCAGCATTTCGGGACACAATCTCACAGATACGCAGTATTTT
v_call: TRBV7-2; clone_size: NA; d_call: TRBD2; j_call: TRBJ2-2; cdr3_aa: CASSLVFGGRGSGELFF; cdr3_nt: TGTGCCAGCAGCTTAGTCTTCGGCGGGAGGGGATCCGGGGAGCTGTTTTTT
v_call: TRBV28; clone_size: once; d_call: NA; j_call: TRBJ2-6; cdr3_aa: CASSFTVRAGANVLTF; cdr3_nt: TGTGCCAGCAGTTTTACAGTCCGGGCTGGGGCCAACGTCCTGACTTTC
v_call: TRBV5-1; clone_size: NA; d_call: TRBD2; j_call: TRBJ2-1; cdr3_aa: CASSLVEAGVGNEQFF; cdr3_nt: TGCGCCAGCAGCTTGGTAGAAGCGGGAGTAGGCAATGAGCAGTTCTTC
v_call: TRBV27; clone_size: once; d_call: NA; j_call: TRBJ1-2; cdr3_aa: CASSFGGYIGVGGYTF; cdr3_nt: TGTGCCAGCAGTTTTGGCGGGTACATAGGGGTAGGAGGCTACACCTTC
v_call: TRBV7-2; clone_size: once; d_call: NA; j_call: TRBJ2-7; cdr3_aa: CASSLTPSSYEQYF; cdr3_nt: TGTGCCAGCAGCTTAACCCCTAGCTCCTACGAGCAGTACTTC
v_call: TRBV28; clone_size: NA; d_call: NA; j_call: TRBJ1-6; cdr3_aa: CASSLSGSRSPLHF; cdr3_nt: TGTGCCAGCAGTTTATCAGGGTCCCGTTCACCCCTCCACTTT
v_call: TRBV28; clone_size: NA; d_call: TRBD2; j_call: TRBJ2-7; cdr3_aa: CASSPNLGTSGSYEQYF; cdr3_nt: TGTGCCAGCAGTCCAAACCTTGGGACTAGCGGGAGCTACGAGCAGTACTTC
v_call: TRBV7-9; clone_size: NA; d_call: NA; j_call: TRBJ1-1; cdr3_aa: CASSLAVTEAFF; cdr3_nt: TGTGCCAGCAGCTTAGCGGTTACTGAAGCTTTCTTT
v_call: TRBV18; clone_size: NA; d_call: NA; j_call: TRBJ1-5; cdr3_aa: CASSPTNQPQHF; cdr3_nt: TGTGCCAGCTCACCTACTAATCAGCCCCAGCATTTT
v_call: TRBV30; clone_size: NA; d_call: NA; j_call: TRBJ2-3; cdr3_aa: CAWSEHRDSQYF; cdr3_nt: TGTGCCTGGAGTGAACACAGGGATTCGCAGTATTTT
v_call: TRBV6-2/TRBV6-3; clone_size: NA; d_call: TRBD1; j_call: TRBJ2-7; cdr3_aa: CASSSNMQAGTGVAQYF; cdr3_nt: TGTGCCAGCAGTTCCAACATGCAAGCCGGGACAGGGGTCGCGCAGTACTTC
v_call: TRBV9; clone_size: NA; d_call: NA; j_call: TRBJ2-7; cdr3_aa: CASSIGTTSPEQYF; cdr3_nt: TGTGCCAGCAGCATCGGGACCACCTCTCCTGAGCAGTACTTC
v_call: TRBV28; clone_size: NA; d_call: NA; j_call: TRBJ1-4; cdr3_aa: CASKKGLRHREGEKLFF; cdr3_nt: TGTGCCAGTAAAAAGGGATTGAGACACAGGGAAGGAGAAAAACTGTTTTTT
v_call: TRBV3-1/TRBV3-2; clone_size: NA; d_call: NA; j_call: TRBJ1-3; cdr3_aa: CASSQGLRRQGRGNTIYF; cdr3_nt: TGTGCCAGCAGCCAAGGATTGAGGAGACAAGGTCGTGGAAACACCATATATTTT
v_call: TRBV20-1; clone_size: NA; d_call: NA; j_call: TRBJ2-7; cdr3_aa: CSASVSYEQYF; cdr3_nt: TGCAGTGCTAGTGTGTCCTACGAGCAGTACTTC